One sample yielded the 31 T cell receptor beta chains listed below, sequenced in a study of post-analysis software for immune sequencing data. Prepared TCR beta cDNA libraries contained unique molecular identifiers. TCRdb ran MiXCR on the PCR reads and lists one entry per CDR3 protein. The data hold roughly 400,000 distinct CDR3 sequences, with 35% to 45% observed a single time. The study, taken as a whole, reports: Patients showed TRBV5-6, TRBV5-1 and TRBV20-1 among a few TRBV segments more frequent than in controls.

For these TCRs, the target antigens are not known. Material: blood. The receptors originated from a girl aged 2-9 years with multiple sclerosis.

The J gene is TRBJ2-1, the V gene TRBV14, with a tentative D call TRBD1 (6 bases). This CDR3 has 15 amino acids. The ends were cut back, 3 bases at V and 6 bases at J, with 15 bases in the middle. Per germline, CDR1 SGHDN and CDR2 FVKESK. The DNA for the CDR3 is TGTGCCAGCAGCCACGGACCCGGACAGTTCAATGAGCAGTTCTTC. Translating it yields CASSHGPGQFNEQFF.

For the CDR3, the DNA is TGTGCCAGGCGGGACAGCTCCACAGATACGCAGTATTTT. Protein: CARRDSSTDTQYF. The chain carries TRBV19 and TRBJ2-3; D possibly corresponds to TRBD1 (7 bases). The CDR3 sequence is 13 residues long. The V gene's germline CDR1 is LNHDA and CDR2 SQIVND (reference sequence). V shed 9 bases and J shed 2 bases, with 12 bases lying between them. Together with reference TRBV19 and TRBJ2-3, the CDR3 gives the full variable domain: DGGITQSPKYLFRKEGQNVTLSCEQNLNHDAMYWYRQDPGQGLRLIYYSQIVNDFQKGDIAEGYSVSREKKESFPLTVTSAQKNPTAFYLCARRDSSTDTQYFGPGTRLTVL.

This clonotype has more than one count but fewer than ten. The chain carries TRBV18 and TRBJ2-7; 9 bases agree with TRBD1. Trimming at V came to 2 bases and at J to 5 bases, leaving 7 bases not matched to a gene. This CDR3 spans 15 amino acids. CDR1 KGHSH and CDR2 LQKENI come from the germline V gene. The CDR3 DNA follows: TGTGCCAGCTCACCAAGACAGGGGGGATTGGACGAGCAGTACTTC. Translation gives CASSPRQGGLDEQYF.

The rearrangement joins TRBV7-2 to TRBJ2-1; 10 positions match TRBD2. Germline CDR1 reads SGHTA; CDR2 reads FQGNSA. With V trimmed by 6 bases and J by 6 bases, 5 bases remained unmatched. There are 14 residues in the CDR3. The CDR3 loop is CASRSSGSFNEQFF. In nucleotides, the CDR3 is TGTGCCAGCAGGTCTAGCGGGAGTTTCAATGAGCAGTTCTTC.

The V and J genes are TRBV7-2 and TRBJ2-1, with unresolved D. The last part of the DNA fits TRBJ2-7 better; the J call may be wrong. The V gene's germline CDR1 is SGHTA and CDR2 FQGNSA. The length of the CDR3 is 13 residues. The DNA of the CDR3 is TGTGCCAGCAGCTTGTTCTCCTACAATGAGCAGTACTTC. This encodes CASSLFSYNEQYF.

V is TRBV5-1 and J is TRBJ2-3; 10 bases line up with TRBD2. V was clipped by 4 bases and J by 0 bases; unmatched bases: 5. Germline V lookup: CDR1 SGHRS, CDR2 YFSETQ. This CDR3 has 16 residues. The CDR3 DNA reads as TGCGCCAGCAGCCCATGGACTAGCGGTAGCACAGATACGCAGTATTTT. Protein product: CASSPWTSGSTDTQYF.

This clonotype occurred a few times. The chain joins TRBV12-3 or TRBV12-4 to TRBJ2-3; 9 nucleotides agree with TRBD2. V shed 1 base, J shed 2 bases, and the junction held 4 bases outside the gene matches. The CDR3 runs 16 residues. CDR3 DNA: TGTGCCAGCAGTTTAGAGGGCGGGGGGGCCACAGATACGCAGTATTTT. Protein product: CASSLEGGGATDTQYF.

The DNA for the CDR3 is TGCGCCAGCAGCTTGCGCCCCCAGGGGGGCTCCTACGAGCAGTTCTTC. It codes for CASSLRPQGGSYEQFF. This rearrangement joins TRBV5-1 to TRBJ2-1, with D possibly being TRBD1 (7 bases). CDR3 length: 16 residues. Germline CDR1 reads SGHRS; CDR2 reads YFSETQ. Trimming cost V 1 base and J 10 bases, with 21 bases left between them. Complete variable domain (other parts from reference TRBV5-1 and TRBJ2-1): KAGVTQTPRYLIKTRGQQVTLSCSPISGHRSVSWYQQTPGQGLQFLFEYFSETQRNKGNFPGRFSGRQFSNSRSEMNVSTLELGDSALYLCASSLRPQGGSYEQFFGPGTRLTVL.

This sequence joins TRBV28 and TRBJ2-1; 12 nucleotides agree with TRBD2. The CDR3 is 15 amino acids. The V and J ends lost 5 bases and 7 bases, in that order; junction bases with no gene match: 6. The germline V gene encodes CDR1 MDHEN and CDR2 SYDVKM. CDR3 loop: CASSMTSGSLNEQFF. In DNA form, the CDR3 reads TGTGCCAGCAGTATGACTAGCGGGAGTCTTAATGAGCAGTTCTTC.

Of note for this clonotype: The conserved final phenylalanine or tryptophan is absent from the CDR3, which likely points to a read error. This rearrangement joins TRBV5-1 to TRBJ1-4; TRBD1 matches 7 bases. Germline CDR1 and CDR2: SGHRS and YFSETQ. The V segment lost 4 bases and the J segment 2 bases; nucleotides outside the gene matches: 2. The CDR3 runs 14 residues. The CDR3 region has the DNA TGCGCCAGCAGCCCAGGGGGGACTAATGAAAAACTGTTTTGT. Its protein product is CASSPGGTNEKLFC.

This clonotype was counted only a few times. This sequence joins TRBV5-1 and TRBJ1-1; D remains ambiguous. This CDR3 spans 15 amino acids. Germline values: CDR1 SGHRS, CDR2 YFSETQ. V was shortened by 1 base and J by 1 base, with 11 bases between the two germline ends. This CDR3 reads CASSLFPGPNTEAFF. The CDR3 region has the DNA TGCGCCAGCAGCTTGTTCCCAGGACCGAACACTGAAGCTTTCTTT.

This clonotype was seen only a few times. The chain combines TRBV11-2 with TRBJ1-2, with D perhaps matching TRBD1 (5 bases). Germline V gives CDR1 SGHAT, CDR2 FQNNGV. This CDR3 comprises 15 residues. Trimming cost V 4 bases and J 1 base, with 13 bases left between them. The DNA for the CDR3 is TGTGCCAGCAGCTCCTATCGGGGGGATAACTATGGCTACACCTTC. This encodes CASSSYRGDNYGYTF. Drawing the rest from reference TRBV11-2 and TRBJ1-2, the complete variable domain is EAGVAQSPRYKIIEKRQSVAFWCNPISGHATLYWYQQILGQGPKLLIQFQNNGVVDDSQLPKDRFSAERLKGVDSTLKIQPAKLEDSAVYLCASSSYRGDNYGYTFGSGTRLTVV.

This clonotype was counted only a few times. Here the CDR3 DNA reads TGCGCCAGCAGAAGGTGGGGCGTAGGAGAGACCCAGTACTTC. This gives the protein CASRRWGVGETQYF. The V gene is TRBV10-2, the J gene TRBJ2-5; a possible D gene is TRBD1 (5 bases). CDR3 size: 14 residues. Germline-derived CDR1 and CDR2 are WSHSY and SAAADI. V lost 6 bases, J lost 4 bases, and 15 bases lay in between.

About this clonotype itself: At one end the junction does not follow the germline gene, possibly because of a read error. This chain uses TRBV3-1 with TRBJ2-1, with D perhaps TRBD2 (7 bases). The CDR3 has 13 amino acids. Germline CDR1 is LGHDT and CDR2 is YNNKEL (reference sequence). The chain's CDR3 is CASGQERGGKQFF. The CDR3 DNA is TGTGCCAGCGGCCAAGAGAGGGGGGGCAAGCAGTTCTTC.

The V and J genes are TRBV7-9 and TRBJ2-7, with D maybe TRBD1 (5 bases). The CDR3 contains 16 residues. Looked up from germline, CDR1 is SEHNR and CDR2 is FQNEAQ (reference sequence). V dropped 1 base and J dropped 7 bases, with 20 bases sitting between them. The CDR3 reads CASSLEGWASDWEQYF. The CDR3 region has the DNA TGTGCCAGCAGCTTAGAGGGGTGGGCTTCGGATTGGGAGCAGTACTTC.

This clonotype was counted only a few times. The chain carries TRBV5-1 and TRBJ2-7; the match to TRBD1 covers 8 bases. J lost 4 bases, V lost 0 bases, and 6 bases had no gene match. This CDR3 spans 15 amino acids. The V gene's germline CDR1 is SGHRS and CDR2 YFSETQ. The CDR3 sequence: CASSLGAGGWYEQYF. The CDR3 nucleotides read TGCGCCAGCAGCTTGGGGGCAGGGGGCTGGTACGAGCAGTACTTC. The whole variable domain, remainder taken from reference TRBV5-1 and TRBJ2-7, is KAGVTQTPRYLIKTRGQQVTLSCSPISGHRSVSWYQQTPGQGLQFLFEYFSETQRNKGNFPGRFSGRQFSNSRSEMNVSTLELGDSALYLCASSLGAGGWYEQYFGPGTRLTVT.

The V gene is TRBV5-1, the J gene TRBJ2-3; D remains ambiguous. V was clipped by 1 base and J by 4 bases, with 13 bases between them. This CDR3 spans 15 amino acids. CDR1 and CDR2 from the germline V gene are SGHRS and YFSETQ. Here the CDR3 reads CASSLIGLDADTQYF. The CDR3 DNA reads as TGCGCCAGCAGCTTGATAGGTCTAGATGCAGATACGCAGTATTTT.

The table lists this clonotype with a few counts. The chain employs TRBV29-1 and TRBJ2-7; no clear D gene. Germline V CDR1 and CDR2: SQVTM, ANQGSEA. Trimming took off 6 bases at V and 0 bases at J, with 12 bases between the two ends. This CDR3 is built from 13 residues. The CDR3 here is CSVQPPSSYEQYF. Written as DNA, the CDR3 is TGCAGCGTACAACCCCCGAGCTCCTACGAGCAGTACTTC.

This chain links TRBV28 with TRBJ2-4, with D perhaps matching TRBD1 (6 bases). The V end was cut by 5 bases, the J end by 8 bases, with 19 bases between. Germline V gives CDR1 MDHEN, CDR2 SYDVKM. This CDR3 has 15 residues. In DNA form, the CDR3 reads TGTGCCAGCAGTCCTCGGACAGCACGAGGGGACATTCAGTACTTC. Its protein is CASSPRTARGDIQYF.

This clonotype was detected only a few times. J is TRBJ1-1 and V is TRBV5-1, with TRBD1 identical over 10 bases. The CDR3 totals 17 residues. J gave up 0 bases and V 5 bases, and 10 bases lay outside the gene matches. CDR1 SGHRS and CDR2 YFSETQ come from the germline V gene. The CDR3 reads CASRLWTGGRMNTEAFF. In DNA form, the CDR3 reads TGCGCCAGCAGACTATGGACAGGGGGACGCATGAACACTGAAGCTTTCTTT.

This sequence joins TRBV18 and TRBJ1-1; a weak D match, TRBD1 (5 bases). The CDR3 covers 20 residues. V was pared by 1 base and J by 0 bases, with 24 bases between. Per the germline V gene, CDR1 is KGHSH and CDR2 is LQKENI. For the CDR3, the DNA is TGTGCCAGCTCACCACGTATCAGGACATCGGGGACCCCGATGAACACTGAAGCTTTCTTT. Translation: CASSPRIRTSGTPMNTEAFF.

This clonotype was picked up a small number of times. V is TRBV12-3 or TRBV12-4 and J is TRBJ2-5, with TRBD1 identical over 8 bases. V shed 6 bases, J shed 5 bases, and the junction held 11 bases outside the gene matches. This CDR3 is built from 15 residues. CDR3 DNA sequence: TGTGCCAGCAGCCTGGACAGGGCGAGAGTGGAGACCCAGTACTTC. Translation: CASSLDRARVETQYF.

V and J are TRBV10-3 and TRBJ1-2; 8 bases fit TRBD1. Germline CDR1 reads ENHRY; CDR2 reads SYGVKD. The CDR3 consists of 12 residues. Trimming took 6 bases from V and 4 from J; bases not matched to a gene: 1. CDR3 amino acids: CAIRGTGYGYTF. CDR3 nucleotide sequence: TGTGCCATCAGGGGGACAGGCTATGGCTACACCTTC.

The chain couples TRBV7-6 to TRBJ2-5; TRBD1 aligns across 8 bases. The J call is in doubt because the DNA end fits TRBJ2-7 better. This CDR3 is 15 amino acids long. Looked up from germline, CDR1 is SGHVS and CDR2 is FNYEAQ. CDR3 region: CASSLGRTGRYEQYF. The CDR3 DNA follows: TGTGCCAGCAGCCTTGGCAGGACAGGGCGCTACGAGCAGTACTTC.

The chain joins TRBV29-1 to TRBJ2-5; 7 positions match TRBD1. Germline V gene lookup returns CDR1 SQVTM and CDR2 ANQGSEA. The J segment lost 0 bases and the V segment lost 6 bases, leaving 4 bases of the junction unmatched. CDR3 length: 13 amino acids. The CDR3 DNA follows: TGCAGCGTCCACGGGACAGACCAAGAGACCCAGTACTTC. Translating it yields CSVHGTDQETQYF.

This chain joins TRBV28 and TRBJ2-3, with no clear D. Trimming shortened V by 7 bases and J by 1 base, and 9 bases separated the two germline ends. The germline CDR1 and CDR2 sequences are MDHEN and SYDVKM. This CDR3 comprises 13 residues. The CDR3 region has the DNA TGTGCCAGCAACTCCAGGCGCACAGATACGCAGTATTTT. Encoded protein: CASNSRRTDTQYF.

The gene calls are TRBV6-4 and TRBJ1-4; D unclear. The CDR3 totals 14 residues. Trimming took 5 bases from V and 4 from J, leaving 11 bases between them. Germline CDR1 reads MRHNA; CDR2 reads SNTAGT. The CDR3 spells CASSRSPNNEKLFF. CDR3 coding DNA: TGTGCCAGCAGTAGGAGCCCCAATAATGAAAAACTGTTTTTT.

The V and J genes are TRBV7-9 and TRBJ2-7; no definite D call. Per germline, CDR1 SEHNR and CDR2 FQNEAQ (reference sequence). V lost 1 base, J lost 2 bases, and 12 bases lay in between. The CDR3 sequence is 15 residues long. The CDR3 DNA reads as TGTGCCAGCAGCTTAGTCGGCACCACTACCTACGAGCAGTACTTC. Residues: CASSLVGTTTYEQYF.

The chain recombines TRBV2 with TRBJ2-7, with D tentatively TRBD2 (6 bases). The germline V gene encodes CDR1 SNHLY and CDR2 FYNNEI. The CDR3 runs to 16 residues. Deletions cut 0 bases from V and 2 bases from J, with 14 bases between. DNA for the CDR3: TGTGCCAGCAGTGAAGCGCTGGGACTGGGAACCTACGAGCAGTACTTC. This translates into CASSEALGLGTYEQYF.

The chain combines TRBV9 with TRBJ2-1, with 15 bases aligning to TRBD2. The CDR3 spans 17 residues. Germline lookup yields CDR1 SGDLS and CDR2 YYNGEE. J lost 5 bases, V lost 0 bases, and 3 bases had no gene match. The CDR3 sequence is CASSVEGLAGGNNEQFF. CDR3 DNA sequence: TGTGCCAGCAGCGTAGAGGGACTAGCGGGGGGAAACAATGAGCAGTTCTTC.

A single count supports this clonotype. V and J are TRBV28 and TRBJ1-1; D is ambiguous. The V gene's germline CDR1 is MDHEN and CDR2 SYDVKM. Trimming removed 6 bases at V and 1 base at J, with 9 bases between. The CDR3 is made up of 13 amino acids. The CDR3 DNA sequence: TGTGCCAGCAGACTGGAGGGGAACACTGAAGCTTTCTTT. Translated: CASRLEGNTEAFF.